These 11 T cell receptor beta chains originate from one sample sequenced in a study of immune evolution from preneoplasia to lung adenocarcinoma. Sequenced by immunoSEQ multiplex PCR; TCRdb stores in-frame clones only, minus some. Seen here are 37,000 or so clones, 74% observed once, and the top ten hold 5.5% to 7.5%. Sequenced sample: FFPE invasive lung adenocarcinoma tissue. The receptors shown here come from a person between 55 and 69 years old with lung adenocarcinoma.

The rearrangement joins TRBV4-1 to TRBJ2-1; 13 bases are a match to TRBD2. The CDR3 extends over 18 amino acids. V was clipped by 1 base and J by 4 bases; unmatched bases: 7. The germline gives CDR1 MGHRA, CDR2 YSYEKL. The CDR3 nucleotides are TGCGCCAGCAGCCAAGTCCCAGGACTAGCGGGAGTTTACAATGAGCAGTTCTTC. Translated, it gives CASSQVPGLAGVYNEQFF.

The chain carries TRBV29-1 and TRBJ2-5; 7 positions agree with TRBD1. Germline V gene sequence: CDR1 SQVTM, CDR2 ANQGSEA. Trimming at V came to 1 base and at J to 3 bases, leaving 8 bases not matched to a gene. The CDR3 contains 15 residues. The CDR3 loop reads CSVEVWGQLKETQYF. CDR3 bases: TGCAGCGTTGAAGTTTGGGGACAGTTAAAAGAGACCCAGTACTTC.

V and J are TRBV6-1 and TRBJ1-4; D remains unclear. Germline assignment: CDR1 MNHNS and CDR2 SASEGT. This CDR3 contains 15 residues. Trimming cost V 5 bases and J 5 bases, with 15 bases left between them. CDR3 nucleotide sequence: TGTGCCAGCAGTACAATCTTGGAAGGAAATGAAAAACTGTTTTTT. The encoded protein is CASSTILEGNEKLFF.

The chain links TRBV9 to TRBJ2-7; 7 nucleotides match TRBD1. Germline loops: CDR1 SGDLS, CDR2 YYNGEE. V lost 4 bases to trimming and J lost 0 bases; unmatched junction nucleotides: 4. The CDR3 length is 14 residues. CDR3 sequence: CASSSGTDSYEQYF. The CDR3 nucleotides are TGTGCCAGCAGCTCCGGGACAGACTCCTACGAGCAGTACTTC.

In nucleotides, the CDR3 is TGTGCCAGCAGCTTAGGAGGCGGCGGGAGGGCCCCAGATACGCAGTATTTT. This gives the protein CASSLGGGGRAPDTQYF. This chain uses TRBV7-8 with TRBJ2-3, with TRBD2 identical over 9 bases. This CDR3 region has 17 residues. After removal of 1 base from V and 4 bases from J, the junction contained 9 bases not matched to a gene. CDR1 and CDR2 from the germline V gene are SGHVS and FQNEAQ.

This rearrangement joins TRBV7-8 to TRBJ2-7; D could derive from TRBD1 or TRBD2 (5 bases each). Germline V gives CDR1 SGHVS, CDR2 FQNEAQ. The length of the CDR3 is 12 residues. V lost 4 bases and J 3 bases, leaving 7 bases between the germline ends. The CDR3 DNA reads as TGTGCCAGCAGCTGGGACGACTACGAGCAGTACTTC. Translated, it gives CASSWDDYEQYF.

CDR3 DNA: TGCGCCAGCTCAGGGAGGGGCACCGGGGAGCTGTTTTTT. Translated, it gives CASSGRGTGELFF. This chain joins TRBV5-1 and TRBJ2-2; 7 nucleotides line up with TRBD2. The CDR3 is made up of 13 amino acids. V shed 7 bases, J shed 4 bases, and the junction held 4 bases outside the gene matches. Germline-derived CDR1 and CDR2 are SGHRS and YFSETQ.

The V gene is TRBV4-1, the J gene TRBJ2-3, with TRBD2 matching over 12 bases. V shed 0 bases and J 2 bases; nucleotides not matched to a gene: 6. The CDR3 length is 18 residues. CDR1 and CDR2 from the germline V gene are MGHRA and YSYEKL. The CDR3, as DNA: TGCGCCAGCAGCCAAGATAACCTAGCGGGAGGGCTCACAGATACGCAGTATTTT. Amino acid sequence: CASSQDNLAGGLTDTQYF.

The chain is built from TRBV14 and TRBJ1-1; D gene unclear. This CDR3 region has 14 residues. Germline V gene lookup returns CDR1 SGHDN and CDR2 FVKESK. Trimming stripped 2 bases from V and 3 bases from J, with 10 bases between. The CDR3: CASSQSAGYTEAFF. CDR3 nucleotide sequence: TGTGCCAGCAGCCAATCCGCCGGTTACACTGAAGCTTTCTTT.

The chain carries TRBV7-9 and TRBJ2-2; tentatively, D is TRBD1 (6 bases). CDR1 and CDR2 (germline): SEHNR, FQNEAQ (reference sequence). With 5 bases removed from V and 0 bases from J, the gap between germline ends came to 10 bases. The CDR3 loop spans 15 amino acids. Written as DNA, the CDR3 is TGTGCCAGCAGCCTTTGGGGGCCGAACACCGGGGAGCTGTTTTTT. Translation gives CASSLWGPNTGELFF.

This clone was counted between two and nine times. The V gene is TRBV5-1, the J gene TRBJ2-2, with a weak D call TRBD1 (6 bases). V lost 1 base and J 0 bases, leaving 13 bases between the germline ends. The CDR3 sequence is 17 residues long. Germline-derived CDR1 and CDR2 are SGHRS and YFSETQ. CDR3 loop: CASSLSPGQANTGELFF. The CDR3 region has the DNA TGCGCCAGCAGCTTGTCCCCGGGACAAGCGAACACCGGGGAGCTGTTTTTT.